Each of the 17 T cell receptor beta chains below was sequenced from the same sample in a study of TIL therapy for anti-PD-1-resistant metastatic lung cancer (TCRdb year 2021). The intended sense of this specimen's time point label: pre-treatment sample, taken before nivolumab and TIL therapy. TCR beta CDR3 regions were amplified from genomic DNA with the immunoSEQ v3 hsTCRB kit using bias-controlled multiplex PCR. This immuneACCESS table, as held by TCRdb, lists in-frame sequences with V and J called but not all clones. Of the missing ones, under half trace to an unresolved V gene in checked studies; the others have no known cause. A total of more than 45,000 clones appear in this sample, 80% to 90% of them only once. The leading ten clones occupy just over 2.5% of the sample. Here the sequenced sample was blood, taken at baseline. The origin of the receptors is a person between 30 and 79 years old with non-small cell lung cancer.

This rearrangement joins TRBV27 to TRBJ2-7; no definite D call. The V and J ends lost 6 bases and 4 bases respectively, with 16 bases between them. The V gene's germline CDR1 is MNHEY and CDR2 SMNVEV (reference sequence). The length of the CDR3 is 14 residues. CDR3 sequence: CASSRTPMGYEQYF. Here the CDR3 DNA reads TGTGCCAGCAGCCGCACGCCGATGGGATACGAGCAGTACTTC.

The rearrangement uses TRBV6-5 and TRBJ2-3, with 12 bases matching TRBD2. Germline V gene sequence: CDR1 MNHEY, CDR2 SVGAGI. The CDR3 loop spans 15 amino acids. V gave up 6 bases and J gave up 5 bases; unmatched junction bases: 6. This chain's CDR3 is CASRRPGLAGDTQYF. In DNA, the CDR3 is TGTGCCAGCAGGCGCCCGGGACTAGCGGGAGATACGCAGTATTTT.

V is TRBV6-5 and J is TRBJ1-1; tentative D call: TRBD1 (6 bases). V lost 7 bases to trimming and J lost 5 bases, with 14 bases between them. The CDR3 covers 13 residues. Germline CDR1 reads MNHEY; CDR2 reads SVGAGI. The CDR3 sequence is CASTAQGRTEAFF. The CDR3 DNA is TGTGCCAGCACTGCACAGGGTCGGACTGAAGCTTTCTTT.

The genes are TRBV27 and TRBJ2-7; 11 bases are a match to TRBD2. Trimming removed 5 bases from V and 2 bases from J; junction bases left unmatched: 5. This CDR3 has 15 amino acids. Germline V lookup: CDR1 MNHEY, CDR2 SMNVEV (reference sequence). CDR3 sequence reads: CASSSGTSGPYEQYF. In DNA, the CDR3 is TGTGCCAGCAGTAGCGGGACTAGCGGTCCCTACGAGCAGTACTTC.

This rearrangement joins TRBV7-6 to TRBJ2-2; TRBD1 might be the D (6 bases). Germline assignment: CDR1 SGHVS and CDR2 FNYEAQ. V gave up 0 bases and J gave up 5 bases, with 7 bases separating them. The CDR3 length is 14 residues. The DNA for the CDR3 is TGTGCCAGCAGCTTAGCAACAGGGACCGGGGAGCTGTTTTTT. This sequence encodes CASSLATGTGELFF. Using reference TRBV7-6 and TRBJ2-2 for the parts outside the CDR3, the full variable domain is GAGVSQSPRYKVTKRGQDVALRCDPISGHVSLYWYRQALGQGPEFLTYFNYEAQQDKSGLPNDRFSAERPEGSISTLTIQRTEQRDSAMYRCASSLATGTGELFFGEGSRLTVL.

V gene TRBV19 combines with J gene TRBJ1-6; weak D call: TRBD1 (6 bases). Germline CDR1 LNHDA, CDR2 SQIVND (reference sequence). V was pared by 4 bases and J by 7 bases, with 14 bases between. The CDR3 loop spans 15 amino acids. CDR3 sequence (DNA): TGTGCCAGTAGTACCGCTCAGGGGACGAATTCACCCCTCCACTTT. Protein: CASSTAQGTNSPLHF. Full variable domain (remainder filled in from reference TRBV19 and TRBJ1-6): DGGITQSPKYLFRKEGQNVTLSCEQNLNHDAMYWYRQDPGQGLRLIYYSQIVNDFQKGDIAEGYSVSREKKESFPLTVTSAQKNPTAFYLCASSTAQGTNSPLHFGNGTRLTVT.

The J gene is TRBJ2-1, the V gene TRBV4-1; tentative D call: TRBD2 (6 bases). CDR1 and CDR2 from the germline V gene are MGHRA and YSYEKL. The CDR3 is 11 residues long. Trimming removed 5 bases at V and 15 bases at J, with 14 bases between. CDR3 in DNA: TGCGCCAGCAGCACTGGAGGGACTTGGTTCTTC. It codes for CASSTGGTWFF.

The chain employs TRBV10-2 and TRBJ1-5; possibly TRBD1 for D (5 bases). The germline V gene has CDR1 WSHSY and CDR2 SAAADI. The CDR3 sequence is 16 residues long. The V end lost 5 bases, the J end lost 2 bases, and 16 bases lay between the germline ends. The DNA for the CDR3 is TGCGCCAGCAGTCAATATTTCTCGGGGCGCAATCAGCCCCAGCATTTT. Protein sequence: CASSQYFSGRNQPQHF.

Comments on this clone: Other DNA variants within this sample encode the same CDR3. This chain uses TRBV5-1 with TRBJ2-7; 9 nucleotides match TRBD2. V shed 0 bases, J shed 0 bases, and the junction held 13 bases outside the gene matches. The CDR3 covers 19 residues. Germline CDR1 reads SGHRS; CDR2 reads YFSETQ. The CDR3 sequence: CASSLAMGGGGARSYEQYF. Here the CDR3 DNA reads TGCGCCAGCAGCTTGGCGATGGGTGGCGGGGGGGCCCGCTCCTACGAGCAGTACTTC.

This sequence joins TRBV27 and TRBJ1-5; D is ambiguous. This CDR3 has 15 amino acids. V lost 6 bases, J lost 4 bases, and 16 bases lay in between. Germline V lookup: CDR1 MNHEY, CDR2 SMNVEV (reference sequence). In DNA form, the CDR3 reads TGTGCCAGCAGCGGCTCCACAGTCCGAAATCAGCCCCAGCATTTT. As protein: CASSGSTVRNQPQHF.

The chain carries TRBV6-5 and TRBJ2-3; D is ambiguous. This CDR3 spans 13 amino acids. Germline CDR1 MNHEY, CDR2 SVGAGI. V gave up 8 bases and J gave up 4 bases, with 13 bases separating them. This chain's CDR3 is CASDPGMADTQYF. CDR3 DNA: TGTGCCAGCGACCCTGGTATGGCAGATACGCAGTATTTT.

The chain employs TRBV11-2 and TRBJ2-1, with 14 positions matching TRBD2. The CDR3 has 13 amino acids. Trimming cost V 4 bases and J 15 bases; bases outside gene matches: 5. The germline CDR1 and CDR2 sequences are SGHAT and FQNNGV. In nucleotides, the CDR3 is TGTGCCAGCAGCTGGGGACTAGCGGGAGAGGGGTTCTTC. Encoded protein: CASSWGLAGEGFF.

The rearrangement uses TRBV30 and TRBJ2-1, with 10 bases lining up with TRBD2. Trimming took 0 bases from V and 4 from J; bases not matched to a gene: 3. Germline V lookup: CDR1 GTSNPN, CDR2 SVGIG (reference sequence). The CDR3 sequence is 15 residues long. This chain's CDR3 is CAWSVFSGGYNEQFF. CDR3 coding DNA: TGTGCCTGGAGTGTCTTTAGCGGGGGGTACAATGAGCAGTTCTTC.

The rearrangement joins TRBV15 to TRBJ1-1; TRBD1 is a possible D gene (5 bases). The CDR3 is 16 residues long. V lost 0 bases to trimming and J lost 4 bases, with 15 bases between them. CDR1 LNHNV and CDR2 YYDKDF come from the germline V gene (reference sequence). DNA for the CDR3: TGTGCCACCAGCAGAGACAAAACGGGGGGAGGCACTGAAGCTTTCTTT. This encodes CATSRDKTGGGTEAFF.

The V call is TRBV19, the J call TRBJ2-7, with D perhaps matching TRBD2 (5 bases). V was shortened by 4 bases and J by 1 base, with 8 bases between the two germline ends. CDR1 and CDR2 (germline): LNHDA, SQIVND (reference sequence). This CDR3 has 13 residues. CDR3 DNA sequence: TGTGCCAGTAGTACCCGGGATTCCTACGAGCAGTACTTC. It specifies CASSTRDSYEQYF.

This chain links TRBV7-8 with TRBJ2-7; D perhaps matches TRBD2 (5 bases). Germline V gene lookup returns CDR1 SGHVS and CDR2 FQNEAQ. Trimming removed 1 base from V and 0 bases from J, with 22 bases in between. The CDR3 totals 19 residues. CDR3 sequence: CASSLVPLHFGVVSYEQYF. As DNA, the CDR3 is TGTGCCAGCAGCTTAGTTCCCCTTCATTTCGGGGTTGTCTCCTACGAGCAGTACTTC. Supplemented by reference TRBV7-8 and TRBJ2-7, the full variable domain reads GAGVSQSPRYKVAKRGQDVALRCDPISGHVSLFWYQQALGQGPEFLTYFQNEAQLDKSGLPSDRFFAERPEGSVSTLKIQRTQQEDSAVYLCASSLVPLHFGVVSYEQYFGPGTRLTVT.

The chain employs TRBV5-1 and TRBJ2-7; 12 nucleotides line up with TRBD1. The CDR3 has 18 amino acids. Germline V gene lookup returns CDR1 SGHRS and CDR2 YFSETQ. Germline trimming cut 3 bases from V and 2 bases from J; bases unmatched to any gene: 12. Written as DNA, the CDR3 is TGCGCCAGCAGCTGGGGACAGGGGGCGAACCTCCTTCCCTACGAGCAGTACTTC. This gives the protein CASSWGQGANLLPYEQYF.